Each of the 21 T cell receptor beta chains below was sequenced from the same sample in a study of lymphopenia after photon versus proton radiotherapy. Profiling relied on immunoSEQ multiplex PCR, and the TCRdb table lists in-frame clones only, not all of them. The profile shows approximately 17,000 clones, 75% to 95% of them singletons. The sample here was peripheral blood, taken from a patient treated with photon-based radiotherapy. These receptor sequences come from a man aged 55 to 70 with pancreatic cancer.

The chain uses TRBV7-3 and TRBJ2-3; 7 bases are shared with TRBD2. V was clipped by 5 bases and J by 3 bases; unmatched bases: 11. Looked up from germline, CDR1 is SGHTA and CDR2 is FQGTGA. There are 16 residues in the CDR3. CDR3 loop: CASSGGGAGRTDTQYF. Here the CDR3 DNA reads TGTGCCAGCAGCGGTGGTGGAGCGGGGAGAACAGATACGCAGTATTTT.

The chain has TRBV5-1 and TRBJ2-1; D unclear. The germline V gene has CDR1 SGHRS and CDR2 YFSETQ. Deletions cut 0 bases from V and 6 bases from J, with 7 bases between. This CDR3 spans 13 amino acids. Written as DNA, the CDR3 is TGCGCCAGCAGCTTGGCCGTGGGCAATGAGCAGTTCTTC. Amino acid sequence: CASSLAVGNEQFF. The complete variable domain, with remaining parts taken from reference TRBV5-1 and TRBJ2-1, reads KAGVTQTPRYLIKTRGQQVTLSCSPISGHRSVSWYQQTPGQGLQFLFEYFSETQRNKGNFPGRFSGRQFSNSRSEMNVSTLELGDSALYLCASSLAVGNEQFFGPGTRLTVL.

This chain links TRBV10-1 with TRBJ2-5; no clear D gene. The assigned J gene may be wrong: the sequence end matches TRBJ2-7 better. The germline V gene encodes CDR1 WNHNN and CDR2 SYGVQD (reference sequence). The CDR3 extends over 15 amino acids. CDR3 region: CASSELQAASYEQYF. CDR3 nucleotide sequence: TGCGCCAGCAGTGAGCTCCAGGCTGCGTCCTACGAGCAGTACTTC.

V and J are TRBV6-5 and TRBJ2-7, with TRBD2 matching over 10 bases. Trimming removed 6 bases from V and 3 bases from J; junction bases left unmatched: 5. CDR1 is MNHEY and CDR2 is SVGAGI in the germline V gene. The CDR3 has 14 residues. Here the CDR3 DNA reads TGTGCCAGCAGCCCTAGCGGGGGCGGCTACGAGCAGTACTTC. Its protein is CASSPSGGGYEQYF.

The chain recombines TRBV7-2 with TRBJ1-3, with unresolved D. CDR1 SGHTA and CDR2 FQGNSA come from the germline V gene. V lost 2 bases to trimming and J lost 4 bases, with 6 bases between them. The CDR3 consists of 13 residues. The CDR3 bases are TGTGCCAGCAGCTTAAAGAGGGGAAACACCATATATTTT. This codes for CASSLKRGNTIYF.

The chain is built from TRBV7-5 and TRBJ1-2; TRBD1, the table's D call, was not compared with the DNA. TRBV7-5 is classified as a pseudogene. This CDR3 has 11 residues. CDR3 amino acids: CARSTGCGYTF. CDR3 nucleotides: TGTGCCAGAAGCACAGGTTGTGGCTACACCTTC.

This chain uses TRBV25-1 with TRBJ1-5; maybe TRBD1 (6 bases). Between the trimmed V and J ends, which lost 0 bases and 4 bases, there was a span of 7 bases. Germline assignment: CDR1 MGHDK and CDR2 SYGVNS. The CDR3 extends over 14 amino acids. This CDR3 is CASSEYQGNQPQHF. DNA for the CDR3: TGTGCCAGCAGTGAATATCAGGGGAATCAGCCCCAGCATTTT.

CDR3 protein: CASSERGYNEQFF. CDR3 nucleotide sequence: TGTGCCAGCAGCGAGCGGGGATACAATGAGCAGTTCTTC. V and J are TRBV7-9 and TRBJ2-1; TRBD2 aligns across 7 bases. CDR3 length: 13 residues. Per germline, CDR1 SEHNR and CDR2 FQNEAQ (reference sequence). The ends lost 5 bases at V and 4 bases at J; junction bases unmatched: 2.

This chain uses TRBV14 with TRBJ2-7, with D unclear. Germline loops: CDR1 SGHDN, CDR2 FVKESK. The CDR3 has 13 residues. Trimming removed 0 bases from V and 5 bases from J, with 8 bases in between. CDR3 in amino acids: CASSQDMGNEQYF. As DNA, the CDR3 is TGTGCCAGCAGCCAAGATATGGGTAACGAGCAGTACTTC.

The CDR3 DNA reads as TGTGCCAGCAGTGAATATCAGGCCACGGGGGGCTACGAGCAGTACTTC. Translating gives CASSEYQATGGYEQYF. The chain combines TRBV2 with TRBJ2-7; 7 bases map to TRBD2. The CDR3 runs to 16 residues. V trimming: 2 bases; J trimming: 3 bases; junction bases outside the gene matches: 10. CDR1 is SNHLY, CDR2 FYNNEI, per germline.

This chain joins TRBV27 and TRBJ1-2; TRBD1 matches at 8 bases. The CDR3 sequence is 14 residues long. In germline, CDR1 is MNHEY, CDR2 SMNVEV (reference sequence). The V and J ends lost 8 bases and 8 bases, in that order; junction bases with no gene match: 13. CDR3: CASRRPGGAEGYTF. CDR3 coding DNA: TGTGCCAGCCGAAGGCCAGGGGGCGCGGAAGGCTACACCTTC.

J is TRBJ1-3 and V is TRBV7-2, with a tentative D call TRBD1 (6 bases). CDR1 SGHTA and CDR2 FQGNSA come from the germline V gene. CDR3 length: 15 residues. Trimming removed 11 bases at V and 2 bases at J, with 19 bases between. The CDR3: CALSAGGAAGNTIYF. The CDR3 coding sequence is TGTGCCCTCTCCGCGGGGGGCGCAGCTGGAAACACCATATATTTT.

The chain links TRBV12-5 to TRBJ1-2; D remains ambiguous. V was pared by 1 base and J by 2 bases, with 5 bases between. Germline CDR1 reads LGHNT; CDR2 reads FRNRAP. This CDR3 has 13 amino acids. CDR3: CASGLARNYGYTF. CDR3 nucleotides: TGTGCTAGTGGTTTGGCACGGAACTATGGCTACACCTTC. The full variable domain, completed using reference TRBV12-5 and TRBJ1-2, is DARVTQTPRHKVTEMGQEVTMRCQPILGHNTVFWYRQTMMQGLELLAYFRNRAPLDDSGMPKDRFSAEMPDATLATLKIQPSEPRDSAVYFCASGLARNYGYTFGSGTRLTVV.

V usage is TRBV7-3 and J usage is TRBJ2-3, with D tentatively TRBD2 (6 bases). Trimming removed 0 bases from V and 5 bases from J, with 12 bases in between. Germline V CDR1 and CDR2: SGHTA, FQGTGA. There are 15 residues in the CDR3. The CDR3 DNA follows: TGTGCCAGCAGCTTAACGGCGGGGTTTCGAGATACGCAGTATTTT. It yields the protein CASSLTAGFRDTQYF.

In its sample, this clone was seen a few times. DNA for the CDR3: TGTGCCAGCAGCGAAGCGGCAGAGAATCAGCCCCAGCATTTT. This codes for CASSEAAENQPQHF. J is TRBJ1-5 and V is TRBV7-9; D is uncertain. V lost 5 bases, J lost 4 bases, and 12 bases lay in between. The CDR3 covers 14 residues. The germline V gene has CDR1 SEHNR and CDR2 FQNEAQ (reference sequence).

Details on this clone: At one of its ends the junction is not consistent with the germline gene, which may arise from a read error. The V call is TRBV11-2, the J call TRBJ2-7, with 9 nucleotides matching TRBD1. Germline V lookup: CDR1 SGHAT, CDR2 FQNNGV. This CDR3 has 11 residues. The chain's CDR3 is CPETGGFEQYF. The DNA of the CDR3 is TGCCCCGAAACAGGGGGCTTCGAGCAGTACTTC.

The chain links TRBV4-2 to TRBJ2-7; possibly TRBD1 for D (5 bases). V gave up 5 bases and J gave up 1 base, with 15 bases separating them. Germline CDR1 is LGHNA and CDR2 is YNFKEQ. The CDR3 runs to 15 residues. CDR3 DNA sequence: TGTGCCAGCAGCTCGGACCTAGGGGTATCCTACGAGCAGTACTTC. Translating it yields CASSSDLGVSYEQYF.

The chain carries TRBV5-6 and TRBJ1-3; D remains ambiguous. From germline, CDR1 is SGHDT and CDR2 YYEEEE. Trimming took 1 base from V and 9 from J, leaving 20 bases between them. The CDR3 length is 16 residues. CDR3 bases: TGTGCCAGCAGCTTGTCCAGTAAGGGTCGTTTTCGCACCATATATTTT. Translation: CASSLSSKGRFRTIYF.

This sequence joins TRBV10-3 and TRBJ2-2; possibly TRBD2 for D (5 bases). CDR3 length equals 13 residues. Germline V gene lookup returns CDR1 ENHRY and CDR2 SYGVKD. The germline V and J ends were trimmed by 8 bases and 0 bases, with 7 bases remaining between them. CDR3 DNA: TGTGCCATCCGGGATACGAACACCGGGGAGCTGTTTTTT. Its protein product is CAIRDTNTGELFF.

The V call is TRBV9, the J call TRBJ2-3, with 9 bases aligning to TRBD2. The V gene end was trimmed by 2 bases and the J gene end by 5 bases; junction bases not matched to a gene: 15. The CDR3 length is 18 residues. Germline values: CDR1 SGDLS, CDR2 YYNGEE. For the CDR3, the DNA is TGTGCCAGCAGCGTGTCGCCGTGGCGGGGGGGCCTGGTAGATACGCAGTATTTT. Translated, it gives CASSVSPWRGGLVDTQYF.

The chain couples TRBV4-1 to TRBJ1-2; D is ambiguous. The V end was cut by 0 bases, the J end by 4 bases, with 9 bases between. This CDR3 is 14 amino acids long. Germline CDR1 reads MGHRA; CDR2 reads YSYEKL. CDR3 in amino acids: CASSQDRGFYGYTF. The CDR3 coding sequence is TGCGCCAGCAGCCAAGATAGAGGGTTCTATGGCTACACCTTC.